The rows below give T cell receptor beta chains drawn from one sample of a study of technical replicates of blood from several donors. The assay was immunoSEQ multiplex PCR, and TCRdb's table has in-frame clones only and misses some. Here the sample spans more than 65,000 clones, approximately 97% being singletons. The sample taken for sequencing was T cells isolated from PBMCs. The receptors come from a human donor in good health. The CDR3 runs from the conserved cysteine through the conserved F or W. D genes are given only for firm matches. Size is stated for part of the rows, as once, few or many counts, or as a class when the clone is expanded.

j_call | clone_size | v_call | d_call | cdr3_nt | cdr3_aa
TRBJ2-2 | . | TRBV7-3 | TRBD1 | TGTGCCAGCAGCCCTATTACAGGGGTGCAGGACACCGGGGAGCTGTTTTTT | CASSPITGVQDTGELFF
TRBJ1-2 | once | TRBV19 | . | TGTGCCACCCGCATCGGACAGAAAAGATCTAACTATGGCTACACCTTC | CATRIGQKRSNYGYTF
TRBJ1-5 | . | TRBV28 | TRBD1 | TGTGCCAGCAGTCAATACAGACAGGGCGCCAATCAGCCCCAGCATTTT | CASSQYRQGANQPQHF
TRBJ2-3 | . | TRBV7-9 | . | TGTGCCAGCAGCTTGAGCATGATCACAGATACGCAGTATTTT | CASSLSMITDTQYF
TRBJ2-2 | . | TRBV7-6 | TRBD2 | TGTGCCAGCAGCCAGACTAGCGCCGACACCGGGGAGCTGTTTTTT | CASSQTSADTGELFF
TRBJ2-1 | once | TRBV19 | TRBD1 | TGTGCCAGTAGAAGACAGGGCCATGAGCAGTTCTTC | CASRRQGHEQFF
TRBJ2-5 | . | TRBV28 | TRBD1 | TGTGCCAGCAGCCCACCGGACAGGTACAAAGAGACCCAGTACTTC | CASSPPDRYKETQYF
TRBJ2-7 | once | TRBV7-3 | . | TGTGCCAGCAGCTTTTCACACAGCTCCTACGAGCAGTACTTC | CASSFSHSSYEQYF
TRBJ2-5 | . | TRBV30 | TRBD2 | TGTGCCTGGAGTGTTTGGGTAGCGGGAGAAGAGACCCAGTACTTC | CAWSVWVAGEETQYF
TRBJ1-1 | . | TRBV4-1 | . | TGCGCCAGCAGCCAATCCCAGGGGAGTCGCACTGAAGCTTTCTTT | CASSQSQGSRTEAFF
TRBJ2-5 | . | TRBV9 | . | TGTGCCAGCAGCCCGGGTGGGGACAATAACCAAGAAACCCAGTACTTC | CASSPGGDNNQETQYF
TRBJ1-1 | . | TRBV6-6 | . | TGTGCCAGCAGCTACAGCGGTTCGGAAGCTTTCTTT | CASSYSGSEAFF
TRBJ1-2 | once | TRBV6-1 | TRBD1 | TGTGCCAGCAGGGGACAGGGGGGGTTAGATGGCTACACCTTC | CASRGQGGLDGYTF
TRBJ2-1 | once | TRBV6-5 | TRBD2 | TGTGCCAGCAATAGGCGGGAGGGCCTGTACAATGAGCAGTTCTTC | CASNRREGLYNEQFF
TRBJ1-2 | . | TRBV9 | . | TGTGCCAGCAGCGCCCACAGGGCCGGCGGCTACACCTTC | CASSAHRAGGYTF
TRBJ2-5 | . | TRBV4-2 | TRBD2 | TGTGCCAGCAGCCCTTCCCGAGCGGGACAAGAGACCCAGTACTTC | CASSPSRAGQETQYF